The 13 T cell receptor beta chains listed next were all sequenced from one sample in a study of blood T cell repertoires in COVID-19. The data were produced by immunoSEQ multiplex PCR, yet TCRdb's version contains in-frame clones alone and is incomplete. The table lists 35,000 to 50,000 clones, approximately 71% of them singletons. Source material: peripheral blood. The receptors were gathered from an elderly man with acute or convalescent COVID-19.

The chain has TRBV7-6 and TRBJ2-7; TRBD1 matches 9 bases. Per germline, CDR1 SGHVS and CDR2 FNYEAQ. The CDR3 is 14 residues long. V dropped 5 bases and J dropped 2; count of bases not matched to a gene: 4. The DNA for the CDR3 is TGTGCCAGCAGCCCGGGACAGGGCACCTACGAGCAGTACTTC. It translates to CASSPGQGTYEQYF.

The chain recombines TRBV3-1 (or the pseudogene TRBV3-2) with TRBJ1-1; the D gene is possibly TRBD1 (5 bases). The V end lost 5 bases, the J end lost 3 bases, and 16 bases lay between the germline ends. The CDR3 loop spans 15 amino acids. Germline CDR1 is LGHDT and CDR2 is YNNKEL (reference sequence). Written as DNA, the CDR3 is TGTGCCAGCAGCGACAGCTTTTCTGCGGACACTGAAGCTTTCTTT. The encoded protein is CASSDSFSADTEAFF.

The CDR3 protein is CASSIGESGQETQYF. The CDR3 region has the DNA TGTGCCAGTAGTATCGGGGAGTCTGGCCAAGAGACCCAGTACTTC. This sequence joins TRBV19 and TRBJ2-5; a weak D match, TRBD2 (5 bases). The CDR3 totals 15 residues. CDR1 and CDR2 (germline): LNHDA, SQIVND (reference sequence). V lost 3 bases to trimming and J lost 1 base, with 12 bases between them.

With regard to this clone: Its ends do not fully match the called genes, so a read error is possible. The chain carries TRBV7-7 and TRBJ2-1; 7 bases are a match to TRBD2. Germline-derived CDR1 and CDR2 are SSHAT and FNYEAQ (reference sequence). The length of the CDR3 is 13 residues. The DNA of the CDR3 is TGTGCTAGCAGCTCGCGACTAGCCAATGAGCAGTTCTTC. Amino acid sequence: CASSSRLANEQFF.

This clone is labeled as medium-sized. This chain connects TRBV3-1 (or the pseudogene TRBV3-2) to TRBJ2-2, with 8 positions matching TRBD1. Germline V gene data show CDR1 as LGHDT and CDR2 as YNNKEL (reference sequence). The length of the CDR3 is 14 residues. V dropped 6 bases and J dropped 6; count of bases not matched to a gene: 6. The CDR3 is CASRRKTGAGELFF. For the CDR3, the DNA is TGTGCCAGCAGACGAAAGACAGGGGCCGGGGAGCTGTTTTTT.

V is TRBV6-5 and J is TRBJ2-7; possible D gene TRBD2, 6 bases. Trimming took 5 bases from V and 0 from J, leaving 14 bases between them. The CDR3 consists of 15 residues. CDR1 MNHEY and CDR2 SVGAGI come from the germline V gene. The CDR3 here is CASSPSAGISYEQYF. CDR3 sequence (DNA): TGTGCCAGCAGTCCCTCGGCGGGGATCTCCTACGAGCAGTACTTC.

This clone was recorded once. The CDR3 reads CASKIQVIDTQYF. Written as DNA, the CDR3 is TGTGCCAGCAAAATACAGGTCATAGATACGCAGTATTTT. The chain links TRBV12-3 or TRBV12-4 to TRBJ2-3, with a weak D call TRBD1 (5 bases). The CDR3 contains 13 residues. V was clipped by 7 bases and J by 5 bases, with 13 bases between them.

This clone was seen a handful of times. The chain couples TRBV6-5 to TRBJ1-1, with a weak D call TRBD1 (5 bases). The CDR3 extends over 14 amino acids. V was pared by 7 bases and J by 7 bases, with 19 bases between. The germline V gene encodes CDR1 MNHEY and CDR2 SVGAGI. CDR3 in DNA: TGTGCCAGCAATTTCGCGGGAGGGGTGGTTGAAGCTTTCTTT. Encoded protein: CASNFAGGVVEAFF.

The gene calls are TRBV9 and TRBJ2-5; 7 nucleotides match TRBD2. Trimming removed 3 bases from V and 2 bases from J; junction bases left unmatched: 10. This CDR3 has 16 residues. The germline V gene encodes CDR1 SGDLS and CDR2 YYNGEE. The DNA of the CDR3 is TGTGCCAGCAGCGCCATTAGCGGGTCCGGACAAGAGACCCAGTACTTC. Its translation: CASSAISGSGQETQYF.

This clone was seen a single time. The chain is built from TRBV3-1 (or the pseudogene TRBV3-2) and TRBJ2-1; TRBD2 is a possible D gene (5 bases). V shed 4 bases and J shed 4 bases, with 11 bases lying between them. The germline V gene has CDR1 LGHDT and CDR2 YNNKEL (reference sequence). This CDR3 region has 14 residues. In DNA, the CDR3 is TGTGCCAGCAGCCTAAGCGGAAGTTACAATGAGCAGTTCTTC. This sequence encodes CASSLSGSYNEQFF.

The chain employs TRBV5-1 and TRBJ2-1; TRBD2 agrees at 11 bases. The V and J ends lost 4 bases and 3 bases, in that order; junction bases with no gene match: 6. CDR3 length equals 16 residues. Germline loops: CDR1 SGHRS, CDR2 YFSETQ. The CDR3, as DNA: TGCGCCAGCAGCCCGGGGGGGACTAGCGGCTACAATGAGCAGTTCTTC. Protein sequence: CASSPGGTSGYNEQFF.

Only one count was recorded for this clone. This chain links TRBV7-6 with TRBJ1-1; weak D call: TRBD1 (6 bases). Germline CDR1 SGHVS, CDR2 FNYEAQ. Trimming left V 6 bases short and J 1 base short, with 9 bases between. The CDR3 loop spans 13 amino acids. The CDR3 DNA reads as TGTGCCAGCAGACAACAGGGGAACACTGAAGCTTTCTTT. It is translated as CASRQQGNTEAFF.

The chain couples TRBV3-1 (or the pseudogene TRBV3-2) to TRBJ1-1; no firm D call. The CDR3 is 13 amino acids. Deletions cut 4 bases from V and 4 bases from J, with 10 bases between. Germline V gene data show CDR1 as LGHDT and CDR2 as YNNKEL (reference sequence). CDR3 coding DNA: TGTGCCAGCAGCCCCTTCGAGGTCACTGAAGCTTTCTTT. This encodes CASSPFEVTEAFF.